Presented here are 5 T cell receptor beta chains from one specimen sequenced in a study of blood T cell repertoires in COVID-19. Repertoires were generated with immunoSEQ multiplex PCR, while TCRdb's copy carries only in-frame clones and drops some. The sample yields a few hundred thousand clones, 85% to 90% seen once. Sequenced: PBMCs or T cells enriched from blood (not recorded which). The source is a man in his thirties or forties who had recovered from COVID-19.

This chain uses TRBV24-1 with TRBJ2-1; 14 nucleotides line up with TRBD2. Germline CDR1 KGHDR, CDR2 SFDVKD. The CDR3 is 16 amino acids. Trimming removed 5 bases from V and 10 bases from J; junction bases left unmatched: 9. The CDR3 region is CATSGSTSGRAWEQFF. CDR3 in DNA: TGTGCCACCAGTGGTTCGACTAGCGGGAGGGCCTGGGAGCAGTTCTTC.

This chain links TRBV2 with TRBJ2-5, with D maybe TRBD2 (5 bases). CDR3 size: 13 residues. The V gene lost 7 bases and the J gene lost 7 bases, with 16 bases spanning the gap. Germline CDR1 reads SNHLY; CDR2 reads FYNNEI. The CDR3 reads CASMESEGRTQYF. The CDR3 DNA sequence: TGTGCCAGCATGGAGAGCGAGGGTCGGACCCAGTACTTC. The complete variable domain, with remaining parts taken from reference TRBV2 and TRBJ2-5, reads EPEVTQTPSHQVTQMGQEVILRCVPISNHLYFYWYRQILGQKVEFLVSFYNNEISEKSEIFDDQFSVERPDGSNFTLKIRSTKLEDSAMYFCASMESEGRTQYFGPGTRLLVL.

The genes are TRBV14 and TRBJ2-1; 7 nucleotides agree with TRBD2. V shed 4 bases, J shed 0 bases, and the junction held 12 bases outside the gene matches. The CDR3 runs to 18 residues. Germline CDR1 reads SGHDN; CDR2 reads FVKESK. The CDR3 reads CASSPARLAAISYNEQFF. CDR3 DNA sequence: TGTGCCAGCAGCCCTGCGAGGCTAGCGGCGATCTCCTACAATGAGCAGTTCTTC.

The chain is built from TRBV27 and TRBJ2-1; 11 nucleotides align to TRBD2. Germline loops: CDR1 MNHEY, CDR2 SMNVEV (reference sequence). The CDR3 length is 16 residues. Trimming cost V 2 bases and J 5 bases; bases outside gene matches: 5. CDR3 sequence reads: CASSLLGLAGHNEQFF. In DNA form, the CDR3 reads TGTGCCAGCAGTTTACTAGGACTAGCGGGCCACAATGAGCAGTTCTTC.

The CDR3 DNA reads as TGTGCCAGCAGTTTACTAGCGGTGGGGACAGATACGCAGTATTTT. Its protein product is CASSLLAVGTDTQYF. The chain joins TRBV27 to TRBJ2-3; 7 positions agree with TRBD2. This CDR3 comprises 15 residues. The germline V gene has CDR1 MNHEY and CDR2 SMNVEV (reference sequence). J gave up 3 bases and V 2 bases, and 5 bases lay outside the gene matches.